This TCR beta chain is from a study of T cell repertoires in cytomegalovirus infection. On the study more broadly: Epitope selection comprised recently identified HLA-C-restricted CMV epitopes and well-studied HLA-B-restricted CMV epitopes. Signatures in public TCR beta sequences pointed to both CMV infection and matching HLA type.

Each CDR3 protein is one row after TCRdb ran MiXCR on the reads. The sample holds about 900,000 distinct CDR3 sequences; about a third are singletons and the top ten take roughly 13%. This clonotype was counted between two and nine times. Its antigen is currently unknown. Study-wide findings and caveats: Dominant in the ex vivo response were TCR beta clonotypes restricted by HLA-C and specific for CMV.

Losses at the gene ends were 4 bases for V and 7 bases for J; bases not matched to a gene: 9. Germline values: CDR1 SNHLY, CDR2 FYNNEI. The CDR3 runs 15 residues. The chain carries TRBV2 and TRBJ2-1; the match to TRBD1 covers 8 bases. Source: cultured CD8+ T cells from PBMCs, taken from culture after CMV antigen stimulation. This clonotype was sampled from a human donor in good health (CMV status not recorded). Some clones in this sample may be carry-over from other donors' samples. The CDR3 sequence: CASSGLQGAGNEQFF. CDR3 nucleotide sequence: TGTGCCAGCAGTGGGTTGCAGGGGGCTGGTAATGAGCAGTTCTTC.